This T cell receptor (beta chain) originates from a study of shared clonotypes between healthy human individuals (dated by TCRdb to the early 2020s). At the level of the whole study: Three men and a couple of women, aged 18 to 49 years, made up the cohort. Blood TCR repertoires of a handful of healthy adults were deeply sequenced to estimate repertoire size and the extent of clonotype sharing between individuals. Different laboratories and diverse techniques were used to prepare libraries and sequence TCR repertoires, to increase sequencing depth and limit assay-specific biases. Per donor, leukapheresis produced somewhere between about 0.85 and 8.9 billion PBMCs. Beyond this particular receptor, the publication reports: The small number of donors limited the genetic and exposure-history diversity represented. Sampling was restricted to blood, and TCR repertoires in tissue are likely to differ from TCR repertoires in blood. Pairwise subsampling indicated that sequencing depth was expected to affect the degree of clonotype sharing among donors.

Healthy HIV-negative adults with no recently reported acute infections or vaccinations were included as donors. All donors were Caucasian adults living in Nashville, Tennessee, USA. In the unsorted samples, 85 million to 100 million PBMCs were counted, and genomic DNA was extracted using the QIAamp DNA Blood Mini kit. Blood was collected by leukapheresis, and PBMCs were isolated by Ficoll-Histopaque density gradient centrifugation and then cryopreserved in liquid nitrogen vapor phase. This clone turned up a few times. Its antigen specificity is not known. No base quality values were provided; no much bigger clone lies one nucleotide off. Using the deep immunoSEQ assay, multiplex PCR amplified TCR CDR3 regions from genomic DNA. Genomic DNA extracted from each cell subset was distributed evenly over all wells of several immunoSEQ 96-well plates, and each plate served as one replicate. For unsorted PBMC, around 300 ng genomic DNA, equal to 30,000 or so T cell genomes, was loaded into each replicate PCR. Ten immunoSEQ deep assay plates were used to sequence unsorted PBMC genomic DNA. The purified libraries were quantified using a Qubit 3.0 fluorometer, sized with a Bioanalyzer 2100, and then quantified again using the KAPA Library Quantification kit. Every immunoSEQ 96-well plate was sequenced on a dedicated single-read 150-cycle Illumina NextSeq 550 flow cell. The authors' analysis ran thus. The immunoSEQ output contained only junctional sequences without quality scores, so filtering could not match that applied to full-length reads. To assign V/J genes and CDR3, sequences were annotated using PyIR, a Python wrapper for IgBLAST v1.9, with IMGT germline references. Reads were filtered out if the reads had weak V/J assignments (E-value above 1e-6), no CDR3, stop codons, out-of-frame junctions, or ambiguous translated residues. A V3J clonotype was defined by an identical inferred V gene, J gene, and CDR3 amino acid sequence. To compute the percentage overlap between repertoires, the number of shared unique clonotypes was divided by the size of the smaller repertoire. Richness of each repertoire was evaluated using RTK rarefaction, the Chao1 estimator, and Recon v2.1 estimates of unobserved clonotypes. The table comes from immuneACCESS by way of TCRdb, which keeps in-frame sequences with V and J called. Part of the clones is missing from these tables; in studies checked, under half for an unresolved V gene and the rest for unknown reasons. The V and J calls and the clone size are those of that table, but D and trimming were determined from the DNA. The sample table holds about 480,000 clones, of which about four fifths were seen once. The leading ten clones occupy approximately 13% of the sample.

As encoded in the germline V gene, CDR1 is SGHRS while CDR2 is YFSETQ. Trimming removed 0 bases from V and 1 base from J, leaving 4 bases between the germline ends. Taken from cysteine to phenylalanine, the CDR3 has 13 residues. The only DNA kept is the CDR3, 39 bases in frame from the first base. The sample taken for sequencing was PBMCs. The clonotype originates from a woman aged 40-49 years in good health. Some clones in this sample may be carry-over from other donors' samples. This chain joins TRBV5-1 to TRBJ1-1, with no confidently assigned D gene. The nucleotide sequence is TGCGCCAGCAGCTTGGACAGGAACACTGAAGCTTTCTTT. This translates into CASSLDRNTEAFF.